Following are 24 T cell receptor beta chains from one sample sequenced in a study of OX40 agonist ivuxolimab in advanced cancers. The protocol was immunoSEQ multiplex PCR, while the TCRdb copy is restricted to in-frame clones and leaves out a portion. Of 72,000 or so clones detected, just over 85% appear once; the ten largest clones hold under 1%. Source: CD4+ or CD8+ T cells sorted from blood, taken in a trial of the OX40 agonist ivuxolimab. These receptors all come from an adult with an advanced solid tumor such as melanoma, head and neck, liver or kidney cancer.

This clone was seen a few times. This CDR3 reads CASSSFLQAPREGPIQYF. The CDR3 DNA sequence: TGTGCCAGCAGCTCGTTTCTACAGGCCCCGAGGGAGGGGCCCATTCAGTACTTC. V usage is TRBV5-7 and J usage is TRBJ2-4; TRBD2 matches at 7 bases. TRBV5-7 is an ORF for which the function is uncertain. There are 18 residues in the CDR3. The V segment lost 3 bases and the J segment 9 bases; nucleotides outside the gene matches: 21.

This clone is a singleton in its sample. The gene calls are TRBV5-6 and TRBJ2-5; 11 bases agree with TRBD2. Per the germline V gene, CDR1 is SGHDT and CDR2 is YYEEEE. Trimming cost V 1 base and J 3 bases; bases outside gene matches: 5. The CDR3 totals 16 residues. CDR3 region: CASSLRMTSGEETQYF. The CDR3 DNA is TGTGCCAGCAGCTTGAGAATGACTAGCGGGGAAGAGACCCAGTACTTC.

The CDR3: CASSELRGQTNEKLFF. DNA for the CDR3: TGTGCCAGCAGTGAATTGCGGGGACAAACTAATGAAAAACTGTTTTTT. The V and J genes are TRBV6-1 and TRBJ1-4; D may be TRBD1 (6 bases). CDR3 length equals 16 residues. The germline V gene encodes CDR1 MNHNS and CDR2 SASEGT. V lost 2 bases and J 1 base, leaving 11 bases between the germline ends.

The V and J genes are TRBV5-1 and TRBJ2-1; maybe TRBD1 (5 bases). Trimming cost V 4 bases and J 5 bases, with 22 bases left between them. Germline V gene data show CDR1 as SGHRS and CDR2 as YFSETQ. The CDR3 sequence is 17 residues long. The CDR3, as DNA: TGCGCCAGCAGCCGTAATACAGGTTCGATGAGAAACAATGAGCAGTTCTTC. Its translation is CASSRNTGSMRNNEQFF.

The rearrangement joins TRBV6-6 to TRBJ2-7; 10 bases are shared with TRBD2. The CDR3 is made up of 15 amino acids. Germline CDR1 reads MNHNY; CDR2 reads SVGAGI (reference sequence). The V gene end was trimmed by 6 bases and the J gene end by 7 bases; junction bases not matched to a gene: 12. The DNA of the CDR3 is TGTGCCAGCAGGGCCACCGGGACTAGCGAGGATGAGCAGTACTTC. Protein sequence: CASRATGTSEDEQYF.

This clone was seen only once. This chain joins TRBV7-2 and TRBJ1-5; no clear D. V lost 4 bases and J lost 5, with 6 bases in between. The CDR3 loop spans 12 amino acids. Germline-derived CDR1 and CDR2 are SGHTA and FQGNSA. This chain's CDR3 is CASSSTDQPQHF. The DNA for the CDR3 is TGTGCCAGCAGCTCCACGGATCAGCCCCAGCATTTT. Together with reference TRBV7-2 and TRBJ1-5, the CDR3 gives the full variable domain: GAGVSQSPSNKVTEKGKDVELRCDPISGHTALYWYRQSLGQGLEFLIYFQGNSAPDKSGLPSDRFSAERTGGSVSTLTIQRTQQEDSAVYLCASSSTDQPQHFGDGTRLSIL.

The chain employs TRBV18 and TRBJ2-1, with 10 bases fitting TRBD2. Looked up from germline, CDR1 is KGHSH and CDR2 is LQKENI. Trimming removed 0 bases from V and 5 bases from J; junction bases left unmatched: 4. The CDR3 extends over 16 amino acids. This CDR3 reads CASSPPLLAGNNEQFF. For the CDR3, the DNA is TGTGCCAGCTCACCACCTTTACTAGCGGGAAACAATGAGCAGTTCTTC.

The V call is TRBV7-2, the J call TRBJ1-2, with 9 bases lining up with TRBD1. Germline CDR1 and CDR2: SGHTA and FQGNSA. The CDR3 contains 13 residues. V lost 5 bases, J lost 8 bases, and 6 bases stayed unmatched. The chain's CDR3 is CASSTGQGRGYTF. CDR3 nucleotides: TGTGCCAGCAGCACCGGACAGGGGAGGGGCTACACCTTC.

The J gene is TRBJ1-3, the V gene TRBV7-9; D ambiguous. CDR3 length equals 14 residues. Germline CDR1 and CDR2: SEHNR and FQNEAQ (reference sequence). V was clipped by 5 bases and J by 1 base, with 9 bases between them. The CDR3 nucleotides read TGTGCCAGCAGCGTTAGCGTTTCTGGAAACACCATATATTTT. Translation: CASSVSVSGNTIYF.

This clone appeared a few times. This sequence joins TRBV7-9 and TRBJ1-4, with D maybe TRBD1 (6 bases). This CDR3 comprises 14 residues. Trimming pared 5 bases from V and 5 bases from J, leaving 12 bases between. Germline V gene lookup returns CDR1 SEHNR and CDR2 FQNEAQ (reference sequence). This CDR3 is CASSEGHRNEKLFF. The CDR3 DNA reads TGTGCCAGCAGCGAGGGACACCGGAATGAAAAACTGTTTTTT. Variable domain in full (rest from reference TRBV7-9 and TRBJ1-4): DTGVSQNPRHKITKRGQNVTFRCDPISEHNRLYWYRQTLGQGPEFLTYFQNEAQLEKSRLLSDRFSAERPKGSFSTLEIQRTEQGDSAMYLCASSEGHRNEKLFFGSGTQLSVL.

This clone came up once. The rearrangement uses TRBV6-1 and TRBJ2-3, with D hard to call. The CDR3 is made up of 11 amino acids. The ends were cut back, 6 bases at V and 5 bases at J, with 6 bases in the middle. Germline-derived CDR1 and CDR2 are MNHNS and SASEGT. CDR3 amino acids: CASRTVDTQYF. CDR3 DNA: TGTGCCAGCAGGACGGTAGATACGCAGTATTTT.

The V and J genes are TRBV30 and TRBJ1-2; tentative D call: TRBD1 (6 bases). V was pared by 3 bases and J by 8 bases, with 22 bases between. CDR3 length: 15 amino acids. CDR1 is GTSNPN and CDR2 is SVGIG in the germline V gene (reference sequence). This CDR3 is CAWSPTSGALWGYTF. The CDR3 coding sequence is TGTGCCTGGAGCCCAACCTCAGGGGCCTTGTGGGGCTACACCTTC.

The rearrangement uses TRBV6-5 and TRBJ1-2; possible D gene TRBD1, 5 bases. There are 13 residues in the CDR3. The V end lost 8 bases, the J end lost 8 bases, and 18 bases lay between the germline ends. Germline V lookup: CDR1 MNHEY, CDR2 SVGAGI. In DNA, the CDR3 is TGTGCCAGCTCTCCGCTCCAGGGTTGGGGCTACACCTTC. Amino acid sequence: CASSPLQGWGYTF.

The rearrangement uses TRBV6-5 and TRBJ1-2; weak D call: TRBD1 (6 bases). The length of the CDR3 is 14 residues. Trimming removed 5 bases at V and 3 bases at J, with 13 bases between. Germline V gene sequence: CDR1 MNHEY, CDR2 SVGAGI. DNA of the CDR3: TGTGCCAGCAGTCGGGACATGGAAGACTATGGCTACACCTTC. It encodes CASSRDMEDYGYTF.

The CDR3 protein is CASSEAGGKSYNEQFF. The CDR3 bases are TGTGCCAGCAGCGAGGCAGGGGGGAAGTCGTACAATGAGCAGTTCTTC. The chain combines TRBV7-9 with TRBJ2-1; D is perhaps TRBD1 (7 bases). V lost 5 bases to trimming and J lost 4 bases, with 18 bases between them. The CDR3 extends over 16 amino acids. CDR1 and CDR2 (germline): SEHNR, FQNEAQ (reference sequence).

The rearrangement links TRBV5-1 to TRBJ1-5; no firm D call. Germline V gene lookup returns CDR1 SGHRS and CDR2 YFSETQ. The V gene lost 4 bases and the J gene lost 0 bases, with 11 bases spanning the gap. The CDR3 totals 15 residues. The chain's CDR3 is CASSPSDGSNQPQHF. CDR3 coding DNA: TGCGCCAGCAGCCCTTCGGACGGTAGCAATCAGCCCCAGCATTTT.

The chain has TRBV9 and TRBJ2-5, with D perhaps matching TRBD1 (5 bases). Looked up from germline, CDR1 is SGDLS and CDR2 is YYNGEE. CDR3 length equals 16 residues. Trimming cost V 0 bases and J 4 bases, with 16 bases left between them. CDR3 bases: TGTGCCAGCAGCGTAGCTCCGGCCAGGGTTGTAGAGACCCAGTACTTC. It yields the protein CASSVAPARVVETQYF.

V usage is TRBV7-9 and J usage is TRBJ2-1; D unclear. The CDR3 contains 14 residues. Germline CDR1 reads SEHNR; CDR2 reads FQNEAQ (reference sequence). V shed 1 base and J shed 6 bases, with 10 bases lying between them. The CDR3 bases are TGTGCCAGCAGCTTAGGAGGCCTAGTCAATGAGCAGTTCTTC. Residues: CASSLGGLVNEQFF.

About this clone itself: The DNA is omitted, as the CDR3 cannot be located on it reliably, and the CDR3 follows TCRdb's listing. The chain recombines TRBV28 with TRBJ1-2; TRBD1, as called in the table, went unchecked against the DNA. The CDR3 length equals 15 residues, ends included. CDR1 and CDR2 (germline): MDHEN, SYDVKM. The CDR3 loop is CASSFVWGQGNVATF.

This clone was counted only a few times. Distinct nucleotide sequences in the sample also encode this CDR3. The V and J genes are TRBV18 and TRBJ2-3, with D unresolved. Germline lookup yields CDR1 KGHSH and CDR2 LQKENI. This CDR3 comprises 13 residues. The ends were cut back, 3 bases at V and 0 bases at J, with 4 bases in the middle. CDR3 in amino acids: CASSPPSTDTQYF. CDR3 DNA: TGTGCCAGCTCACCCCCTAGCACAGATACGCAGTATTTT.

The J gene is TRBJ1-4, the V gene TRBV7-9; 8 positions agree with TRBD1. Germline V lookup: CDR1 SEHNR, CDR2 FQNEAQ (reference sequence). The J segment lost 11 bases and the V segment lost 3 bases, leaving 5 bases of the junction unmatched. The CDR3 covers 13 residues. The CDR3 loop is CASSLVTGDKLFF. The CDR3 region has the DNA TGTGCCAGCAGCTTGGTGACAGGGGACAAACTGTTTTTT.

The chain has TRBV9 and TRBJ2-7; 8 nucleotides line up with TRBD1. In germline, CDR1 is SGDLS, CDR2 YYNGEE. The CDR3 totals 13 residues. Losses at the gene ends were 3 bases for V and 5 bases for J; bases not matched to a gene: 4. The CDR3: CASSGGQAHEQYF. CDR3 nucleotides: TGTGCCAGCAGCGGGGGACAGGCTCACGAGCAGTACTTC.

This chain joins TRBV5-1 and TRBJ2-1, with D tentatively TRBD1 (7 bases). In germline, CDR1 is SGHRS, CDR2 YFSETQ. The CDR3 has 15 amino acids. With 2 bases removed from V and 9 bases from J, the gap between germline ends came to 18 bases. Here the CDR3 DNA reads TGCGCCAGCAGCTTAGTGGCTAGCGCAGGGGGTGAGCAGTTCTTC. Translated, it gives CASSLVASAGGEQFF.

The V and J genes are TRBV9 and TRBJ2-5; the D gene could be TRBD1 or TRBD2 (6 bases each). The CDR3 length is 14 residues. Germline CDR1 and CDR2: SGDLS and YYNGEE. V shed 0 bases and J shed 5 bases, with 11 bases lying between them. The CDR3 reads CASSVVGGGETQYF. The CDR3 region has the DNA TGTGCCAGCAGCGTAGTGGGGGGCGGGGAGACCCAGTACTTC.